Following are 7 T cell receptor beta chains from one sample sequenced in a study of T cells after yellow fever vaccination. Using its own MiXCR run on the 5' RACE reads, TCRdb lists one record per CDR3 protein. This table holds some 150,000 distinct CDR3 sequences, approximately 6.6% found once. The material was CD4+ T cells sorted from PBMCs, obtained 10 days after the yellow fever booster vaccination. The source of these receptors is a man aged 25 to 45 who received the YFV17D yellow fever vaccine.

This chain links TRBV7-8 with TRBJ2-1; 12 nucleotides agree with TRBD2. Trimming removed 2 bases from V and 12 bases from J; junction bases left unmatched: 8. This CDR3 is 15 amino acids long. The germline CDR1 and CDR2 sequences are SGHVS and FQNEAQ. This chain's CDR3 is CASSLSTSGSSGQFF. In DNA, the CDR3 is TGTGCCAGCAGCTTATCGACTAGCGGGAGTAGTGGGCAGTTCTTC. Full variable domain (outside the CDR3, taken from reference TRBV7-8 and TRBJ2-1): GAGVSQSPRYKVAKRGQDVALRCDPISGHVSLFWYQQALGQGPEFLTYFQNEAQLDKSGLPSDRFFAERPEGSVSTLKIQRTQQEDSAVYLCASSLSTSGSSGQFFGPGTRLTVL.

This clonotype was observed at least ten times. CDR3 nucleotides: TGTGCCAGCAGCTTGGTCGTGACTAGCGATGAGCAGTACTTC. This sequence encodes CASSLVVTSDEQYF. The chain has TRBV5-6 and TRBJ2-7; 8 bases agree with TRBD2. Looked up from germline, CDR1 is SGHDT and CDR2 is YYEEEE. This CDR3 region has 14 residues. V was clipped by 0 bases and J by 7 bases; unmatched bases: 6.

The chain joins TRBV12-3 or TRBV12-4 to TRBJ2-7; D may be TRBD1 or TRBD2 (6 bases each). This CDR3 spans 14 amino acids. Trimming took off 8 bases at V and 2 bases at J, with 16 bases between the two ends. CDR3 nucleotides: TGTGCCAGCGGTGAAGGGGGGCGTCCCTACGAGCAGTACTTC. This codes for CASGEGGRPYEQYF.

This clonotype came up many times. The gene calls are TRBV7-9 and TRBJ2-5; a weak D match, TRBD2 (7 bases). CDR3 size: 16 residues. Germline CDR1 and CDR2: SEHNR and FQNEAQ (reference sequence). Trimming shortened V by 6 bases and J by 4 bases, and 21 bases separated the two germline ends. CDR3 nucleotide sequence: TGTGCCAGCAGACCTACCCGGGGGGCGAGGGGAGAGACCCAGTACTTC. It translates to CASRPTRGARGETQYF.

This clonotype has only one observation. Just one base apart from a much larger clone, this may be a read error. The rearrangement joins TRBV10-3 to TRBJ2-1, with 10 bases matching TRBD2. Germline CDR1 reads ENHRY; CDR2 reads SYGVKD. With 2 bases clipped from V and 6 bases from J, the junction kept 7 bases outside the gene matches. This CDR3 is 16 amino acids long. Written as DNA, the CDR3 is TGTGCCATCAGTGAGGGACCAGCGGGAGGGGGCAATGAGCAGTTCTTC. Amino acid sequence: CAISEGPAGGGNEQFF.

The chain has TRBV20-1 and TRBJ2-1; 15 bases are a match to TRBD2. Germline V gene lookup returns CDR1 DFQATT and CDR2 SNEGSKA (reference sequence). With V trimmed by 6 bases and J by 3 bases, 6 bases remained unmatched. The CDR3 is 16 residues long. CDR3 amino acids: CSAQGLAGGHYNEQFF. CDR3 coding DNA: TGCAGTGCACAAGGACTAGCGGGAGGGCACTACAATGAGCAGTTCTTC.

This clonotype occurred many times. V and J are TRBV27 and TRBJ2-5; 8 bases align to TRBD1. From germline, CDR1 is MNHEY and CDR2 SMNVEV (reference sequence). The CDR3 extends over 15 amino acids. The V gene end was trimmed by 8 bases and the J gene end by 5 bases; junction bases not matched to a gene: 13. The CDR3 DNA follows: TGTGCCAGCTCAACGGGGGCAGGGGGCGTTGAGACCCAGTACTTC. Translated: CASSTGAGGVETQYF.